Below are 15 T cell receptor beta chains sequenced from a single sample in a study of T cell changes during pregnancy in multiple sclerosis. The method was immunoSEQ multiplex PCR; TCRdb's version includes in-frame clones alone and lacks a portion of them. Of roughly 30,000 clones listed, 88% were seen once; the top ten hold less than 0.9%. Sequenced material: CD4+ T cells from peripheral blood mononuclear cells, taken in the first trimester of pregnancy. Source of these receptors: a female donor in good health, enrolled as a control in a pregnancy study.

CDR3 region: CASSTTPGGDTQYF. The CDR3 DNA sequence: TGTGCCAGCAGCACAACTCCGGGGGGAGATACGCAGTATTTT. This sequence joins TRBV6-5 and TRBJ2-3, with 7 bases matching TRBD2. The CDR3 contains 14 residues. Trimming removed 6 bases from V and 5 bases from J; junction bases left unmatched: 8. The germline gives CDR1 MNHEY, CDR2 SVGAGI.

Turning to this clone: Other DNA sequences in the same sample also yield this CDR3. This chain joins TRBV30 and TRBJ1-2; possibly TRBD1 for D (6 bases). V was clipped by 2 bases and J by 2 bases, with 9 bases between them. CDR1 is GTSNPN and CDR2 is SVGIG in the germline V gene (reference sequence). This CDR3 has 13 amino acids. CDR3 residues: CAWSLQGNYGYTF. The CDR3 DNA reads TGTGCCTGGAGTCTACAGGGAAACTATGGCTACACCTTC.

The genes are TRBV9 and TRBJ1-6; 7 bases match TRBD1. This CDR3 region has 15 residues. V shed 4 bases, J shed 6 bases, and the junction held 7 bases outside the gene matches. Germline V gene data show CDR1 as SGDLS and CDR2 as YYNGEE. CDR3 DNA: TGTGCCAGCAGCTACTCGACAGGGATTAATTCACCCCTCCACTTT. Protein product: CASSYSTGINSPLHF.

The chain combines TRBV4-2 with TRBJ1-3, with D hard to call. This CDR3 is 15 amino acids long. Germline assignment: CDR1 LGHNA and CDR2 YNFKEQ. V lost 4 bases to trimming and J lost 0 bases, with 10 bases between them. The CDR3 loop is CASSRTGDSGNTIYF. CDR3 in DNA: TGTGCCAGCAGCCGCACTGGAGACTCTGGAAACACCATATATTTT.

V and J are TRBV7-8 and TRBJ1-5; 7 nucleotides align to TRBD1. Germline loops: CDR1 SGHVS, CDR2 FQNEAQ. Trimming at V came to 3 bases and at J to 6 bases, leaving 2 bases not matched to a gene. The CDR3 has 13 amino acids. This CDR3 reads CASSFDRAQPQHF. CDR3 DNA: TGTGCCAGCAGCTTCGACAGGGCTCAGCCCCAGCATTTT.

The chain is built from TRBV27 and TRBJ1-1; the match to TRBD1 covers 9 bases. The V segment lost 5 bases and the J segment 6 bases; nucleotides outside the gene matches: 16. The CDR3 spans 17 residues. CDR1 and CDR2 from the germline V gene are MNHEY and SMNVEV (reference sequence). CDR3 in DNA: TGTGCCAGCAGTCCGATCAAATTTACAGGGGGCGCCGCTGAAGCTTTCTTT. This translates into CASSPIKFTGGAAEAFF.

J is TRBJ1-2 and V is TRBV5-8; 8 nucleotides match TRBD1. After removal of 0 bases from V and 14 bases from J, the junction contained 9 bases not matched to a gene. CDR3 size: 13 residues. Germline V gene lookup returns CDR1 SGHTS and CDR2 YDEGEE. The CDR3 here is CASSLGGRGHQTF. The DNA of the CDR3 is TGTGCCAGCAGCTTGGGCGGCAGGGGGCATCAGACCTTC.

The chain recombines TRBV15 with TRBJ1-6; the D gene is possibly TRBD1 (5 bases). V was pared by 2 bases and J by 7 bases, with 9 bases between. The CDR3 consists of 14 residues. The germline V gene encodes CDR1 LNHNV and CDR2 YYDKDF (reference sequence). The CDR3 DNA reads TGTGCCACCAGCAGATCTGCAGGGAATTCACCCCTCCACTTT. It yields the protein CATSRSAGNSPLHF.

The V and J genes are TRBV18 and TRBJ1-1, with a tentative D call TRBD1 (6 bases). Trimming removed 0 bases from V and 5 bases from J, with 10 bases in between. There are 14 residues in the CDR3. Germline-derived CDR1 and CDR2 are KGHSH and LQKENI. CDR3 nucleotides: TGTGCCAGCTCACCACCTACAGGGAAAACTGAAGCTTTCTTT. Its protein product is CASSPPTGKTEAFF.

The rearrangement joins TRBV7-2 to TRBJ2-1, with 15 bases aligning to TRBD2. This CDR3 is built from 16 residues. From germline, CDR1 is SGHTA and CDR2 FQGNSA. The ends lost 0 bases at V and 8 bases at J; junction bases unmatched: 2. CDR3 DNA: TGTGCCAGCAGCTTAGCGGGACTAGCGGGGGGAGATGAGCAGTTCTTC. It yields the protein CASSLAGLAGGDEQFF.

In its sample, this clone was seen a few times. This chain links TRBV2 with TRBJ1-1; D perhaps matches TRBD1 (5 bases). V was shortened by 6 bases and J by 7 bases, with 12 bases between the two germline ends. The CDR3 has 12 amino acids. The germline V gene encodes CDR1 SNHLY and CDR2 FYNNEI. The CDR3 nucleotides read TGTGCCAGCAGCTTGACAGATTTTGAAGCTTTCTTT. Protein sequence: CASSLTDFEAFF.

The CDR3 DNA reads as TGTGCCAGCAGCTTAGATCATGACAGAAGGGGCCAAGAGACCCAGTACTTC. As protein: CASSLDHDRRGQETQYF. V usage is TRBV11-2 and J usage is TRBJ2-5; perhaps TRBD1 as D (5 bases). V lost 0 bases, J lost 1 base, and 15 bases lay in between. CDR3 length: 17 residues. In germline, CDR1 is SGHAT, CDR2 FQNNGV. The full variable domain, completed using reference TRBV11-2 and TRBJ2-5, is EAGVAQSPRYKIIEKRQSVAFWCNPISGHATLYWYQQILGQGPKLLIQFQNNGVVDDSQLPKDRFSAERLKGVDSTLKIQPAKLEDSAVYLCASSLDHDRRGQETQYFGPGTRLLVL.

Concerning this clone: Additional DNA sequences in this sample encode the identical CDR3. The chain joins TRBV5-1 to TRBJ1-2, with 9 nucleotides matching TRBD1. V dropped 4 bases and J dropped 8; count of bases not matched to a gene: 6. CDR1 is SGHRS, CDR2 YFSETQ, per germline. CDR3 size: 13 residues. The DNA for the CDR3 is TGCGCCAGCAGCCTGGACAGGGGTGGAGGCTACACCTTC. It encodes CASSLDRGGGYTF. The variable domain in full, completed from reference TRBV5-1 and TRBJ1-2, reads KAGVTQTPRYLIKTRGQQVTLSCSPISGHRSVSWYQQTPGQGLQFLFEYFSETQRNKGNFPGRFSGRQFSNSRSEMNVSTLELGDSALYLCASSLDRGGGYTFGSGTRLTVV.

The gene calls are TRBV7-2 and TRBJ1-5; the D is unclear. Germline V gives CDR1 SGHTA, CDR2 FQGNSA. The CDR3 extends over 15 amino acids. Trimming took 5 bases from V and 3 from J, leaving 14 bases between them. CDR3 region: CASSLGSSFNQPQHF. DNA of the CDR3: TGTGCCAGCAGCCTAGGGAGTAGTTTCAATCAGCCCCAGCATTTT.

V is TRBV2 and J is TRBJ2-3; possibly TRBD2 for D (6 bases). Trimming pared 6 bases from V and 0 bases from J, leaving 13 bases between. The CDR3 contains 15 residues. Germline V gives CDR1 SNHLY, CDR2 FYNNEI. The CDR3 nucleotides are TGTGCCAGCAGGAGACGACTAGACAGCACAGATACGCAGTATTTT. It specifies CASRRRLDSTDTQYF.